A selection of T cell receptor beta chains follows, all from one sample in a study of technical replicates of blood from a few donors. Repertoires were generated with immunoSEQ multiplex PCR, while TCRdb's copy carries only in-frame clones and drops some. This table holds tens of thousands of clones, 90% found once. The specimen sequenced was PBMCs. These TCRs come from a human donor in good health. Some clones in this sample may be carry-over from other donors' samples. Both conserved end residues are part of each CDR3. A D gene is named only where the DNA matches it firmly. Size tells how often a clone was seen (once, few, many) or the class of an expanded clone, and some rows leave it out.

v_gene	abundance	j_gene	d_gene	CDR3nt	CDR3aa
TRBV23-1	-	TRBJ2-4	-	TGCGCCAGCAGTCAAGTTGGGGGGGGCCGGTGGACCAAAAACATTCAGTACTTC	CASSQVGGGRWTKNIQYF
TRBV7-2	-	TRBJ2-7	TRBD2	TGTGCCAGCAGCCCCGGGACTAGCGGGGGGGGTGCCGAGCAGTACTTC	CASSPGTSGGGAEQYF
TRBV2	-	TRBJ2-1	-	TGTGCCAGCAGTCCTAGGAACAATGAGCAGTTCTTC	CASSPRNNEQFF
TRBV9	-	TRBJ1-3	-	TGTGCCAGCAGCGTAGAGGAGGACGCCATATATTTT	CASSVEEDAIYF
TRBV6-6	-	TRBJ2-3	-	TGTGCCAGCAGTGCGGCAGGGACAATATCGCAGTATTTT	CASSAAGTISQYF
TRBV6-5	-	TRBJ2-3	-	TGTGCCAGTCAAACGCCCACTAGCACAGATACGCAGTATTTT	CASQTPTSTDTQYF
TRBV18	once	TRBJ2-7	TRBD2	TGTGCCAGCTCACCTTCGACTAGCGTCCACGAGCAGTACTTC	CASSPSTSVHEQYF
TRBV4-3	-	TRBJ2-3	TRBD2	TGCGCCAGCAGCCAAGACCCTAGCGGGGGGTCATGGGATACGCAGTATTTT	CASSQDPSGGSWDTQYF
TRBV9	-	TRBJ2-1	TRBD1	TGTGCCAGCAGCGTAGCCGGACAGGGGGTCGGTGAGCAGTTCTTC	CASSVAGQGVGEQFF
TRBV5-1	-	TRBJ2-7	-	TGCGCCAGCAGACCGGCGGGACAGAGGATAAACGAGCAGTACTTC	CASRPAGQRINEQYF
TRBV29-1	-	TRBJ1-2	-	TGCAGCGTTCGGCAGGGGTATGGCTACACCTTC	CSVRQGYGYTF
TRBV6-1	-	TRBJ1-5	-	TGTGCCAGCAGTGTGGGGGGTACCGGGAGCAATCAGCCCCAGCATTTT	CASSVGGTGSNQPQHF
TRBV7-9	-	TRBJ2-3	-	TGTGCCAGCAGCTTTGGCGGAGGGCAGGACACAGATACGCAGTATTTT	CASSFGGGQDTDTQYF
TRBV7-6	-	TRBJ1-2	-	TGTGCCAGCAGCTTATTAGCCGGGAACGATGGCTACACCTTC	CASSLLAGNDGYTF
TRBV7-9	-	TRBJ2-7	-	TGTGCCAGCAGCTTACCGTCCGTCGGTTACGAGCAGTACTTC	CASSLPSVGYEQYF
TRBV7-9	-	TRBJ1-5	TRBD1	TGTGCCAGCAGCCAGGGACAGTTTAATCAGCCCCAGCATTTT	CASSQGQFNQPQHF
TRBV9	-	TRBJ2-1	-	TGTGCCAGCAGCGCATACTCCGCTGAGCAGTTCTTC	CASSAYSAEQFF
TRBV7-2	-	TRBJ2-7	TRBD2	TGTGCCAGCAGCTCGACCCTAGCGGGAGGCTCTTGGGAGCAGTACTTC	CASSSTLAGGSWEQYF
TRBV4-2	once	TRBJ2-3	TRBD2	TGTGCCAGCAGCCTTAGCGGGGGGGCAGATACGCAGTATTTT	CASSLSGGADTQYF
TRBV6-1	-	TRBJ1-3	TRBD1	TGTGCCAGAGACAGACAGGGAACGGCTGGAAACACCATATATTTT	CARDRQGTAGNTIYF
TRBV2	-	TRBJ2-7	-	TGTGCCAGCAACCCCGGGACTGGGTCCTACGAGCAGTACTTC	CASNPGTGSYEQYF
TRBV15	-	TRBJ2-7	TRBD2	TGTGCCACCAGCAGAAGACCCTTAGCGGGGGAACGCCTAGGCGACGAGCAGTATTTC	CATSRRPLAGERLGDEQYF
TRBV4-3	-	TRBJ2-1	-	TGCGCCAGCCGACAGGCCGTAGGGGAGTCCTACAATGAGCAGTTCTTC	CASRQAVGESYNEQFF
TRBV7-8	-	TRBJ2-7	-	TGTGCCAGCAGCGGACAGAACTACGAGCAGTACTTC	CASSGQNYEQYF
TRBV7-2	-	TRBJ2-7	TRBD1	TGTGCCAGCAGCCACACCTCCGGGACAGGAGGAGGTGAGCAGTACTTC	CASSHTSGTGGGEQYF
TRBV5-6	once	TRBJ1-2	-	TGTGCCAGCAGCTTGGAACAGTCCTATGGCTACACCTTC	CASSLEQSYGYTF
TRBV9	-	TRBJ2-7	-	TGTGCCAGCAGCGTAGCCGGGGGAGACACCTCCTACGAGCAGTACTTC	CASSVAGGDTSYEQYF
TRBV7-8	few	TRBJ1-6	-	TGTGCCAGCGGTCCCCCACGGGGTAGATCACCCCTCCACTTT	CASGPPRGRSPLHF
TRBV7-6	-	TRBJ2-3	TRBD1	TGTGCCAGCAGCTACTCCGGACAGGGGACAGATACGCAGTATTTT	CASSYSGQGTDTQYF
TRBV30	-	TRBJ2-7	TRBD2	TGTGCCTGGAGTGCCAGGACTAGCTTACTCTACGAGCAGTACTTC	CAWSARTSLLYEQYF